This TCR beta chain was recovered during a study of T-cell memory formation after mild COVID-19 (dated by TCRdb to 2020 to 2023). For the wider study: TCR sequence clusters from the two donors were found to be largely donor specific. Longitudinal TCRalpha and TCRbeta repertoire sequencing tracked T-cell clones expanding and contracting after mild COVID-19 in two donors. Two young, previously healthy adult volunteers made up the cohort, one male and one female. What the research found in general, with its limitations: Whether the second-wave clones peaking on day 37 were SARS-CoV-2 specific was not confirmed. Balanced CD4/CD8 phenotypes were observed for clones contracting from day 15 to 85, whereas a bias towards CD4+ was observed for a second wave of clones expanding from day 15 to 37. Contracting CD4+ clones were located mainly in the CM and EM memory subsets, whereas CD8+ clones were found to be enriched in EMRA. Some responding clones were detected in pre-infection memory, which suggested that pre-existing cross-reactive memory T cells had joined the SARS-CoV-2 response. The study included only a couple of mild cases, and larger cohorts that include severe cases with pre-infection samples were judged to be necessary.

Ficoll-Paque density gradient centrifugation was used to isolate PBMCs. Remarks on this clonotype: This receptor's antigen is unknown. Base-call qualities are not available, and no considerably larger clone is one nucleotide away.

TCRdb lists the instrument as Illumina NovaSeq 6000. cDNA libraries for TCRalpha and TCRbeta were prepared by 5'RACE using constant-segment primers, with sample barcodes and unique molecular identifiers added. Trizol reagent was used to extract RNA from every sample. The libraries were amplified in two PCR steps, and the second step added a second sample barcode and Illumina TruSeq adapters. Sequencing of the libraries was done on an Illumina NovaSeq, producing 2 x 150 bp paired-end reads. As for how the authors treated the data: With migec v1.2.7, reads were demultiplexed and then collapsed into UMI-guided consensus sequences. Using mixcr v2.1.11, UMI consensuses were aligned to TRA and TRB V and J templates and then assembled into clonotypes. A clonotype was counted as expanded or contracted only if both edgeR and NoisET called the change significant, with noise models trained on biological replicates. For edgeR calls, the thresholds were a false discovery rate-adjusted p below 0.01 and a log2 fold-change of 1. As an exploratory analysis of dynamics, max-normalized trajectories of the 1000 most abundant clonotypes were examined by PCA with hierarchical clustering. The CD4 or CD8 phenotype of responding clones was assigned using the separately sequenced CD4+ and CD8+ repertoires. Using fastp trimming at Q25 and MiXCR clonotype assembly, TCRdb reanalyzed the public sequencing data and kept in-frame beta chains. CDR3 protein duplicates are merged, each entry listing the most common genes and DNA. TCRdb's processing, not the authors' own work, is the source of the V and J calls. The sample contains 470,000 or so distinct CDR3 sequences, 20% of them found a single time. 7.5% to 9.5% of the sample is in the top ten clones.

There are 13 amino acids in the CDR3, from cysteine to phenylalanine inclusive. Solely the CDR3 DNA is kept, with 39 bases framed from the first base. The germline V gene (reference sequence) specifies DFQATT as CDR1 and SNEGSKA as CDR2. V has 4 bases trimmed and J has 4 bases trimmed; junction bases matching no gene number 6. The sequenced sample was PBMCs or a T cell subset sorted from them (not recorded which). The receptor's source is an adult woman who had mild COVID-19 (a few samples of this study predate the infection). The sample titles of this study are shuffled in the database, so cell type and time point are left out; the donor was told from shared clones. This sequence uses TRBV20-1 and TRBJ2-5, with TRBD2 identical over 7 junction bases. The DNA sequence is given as TGCAGTGCTATCGGGACTATCGGAGAGACCCAGTACTTC. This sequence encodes CSAIGTIGETQYF.